Listed below are T cell receptor beta chains from one sample, sequenced in a study of circulating CD8 cells and anti-PD-1 response in melanoma. In TCRdb, the reads were re-called with MiXCR into one record per CDR3 protein. The sample gives several hundred distinct CDR3 sequences, around 8% of which show up once; approximately 50% is in the top ten. The sequences come from CD8+ T cells from PBMCs, collected at baseline or after one month of anti-PD-1 therapy (not recorded which). The receptors here all came from a human donor with melanoma. CDR3s include the opening cysteine and the closing phenylalanine or tryptophan. Fields, in order: clone size, D gene, J gene, V gene, CDR3 protein, CDR3 DNA. The D gene is left open where the match is weak. Clone sizes are given selectively: once, few, many, or a class where the clone is expanded.

medium-sized | - | TRBJ1-1 | TRBV28 | CASSAGFGNTEAFF | TGTGCCAGCAGTGCGGGCTTCGGGAACACTGAAGCTTTCTTT
medium-sized | TRBD2 | TRBJ2-1 | TRBV7-9 | CASSLAGRANEQFF | TGTGCCAGCAGCTTAGCTGGGAGGGCCAATGAGCAGTTCTTC
large | - | TRBJ1-1 | TRBV4-1 | CASSQDRWGTEAFF | TGCGCCAGCAGCCAAGATCGGTGGGGCACTGAAGCTTTCTTT
large | - | TRBJ1-6 | TRBV7-2 | CASSLGVIRGAYNSPLHF | TGTGCCAGCAGCTTAGGGGTCATAAGGGGCGCCTATAATTCACCCCTCCACTTT
large | - | TRBJ2-6 | TRBV19 | CASKEGTGANVLTF | TGTGCCAGTAAAGAGGGAACTGGGGCCAACGTCCTGACTTTC
- | - | TRBJ2-7 | TRBV19 | CATGVGSYEQYF | TGTGCCACGGGGGTGGGCAGCTACGAGCAGTACTTC
few | - | TRBJ1-2 | TRBV28 | CASREYRYTF | TGTGCCAGCCGGGAATATCGTTACACCTTC
medium-sized | TRBD1 | TRBJ1-1 | TRBV27 | CARLPGQLNTEAFF | TGTGCCAGACTACCGGGACAGTTGAACACTGAAGCTTTCTTT
large | TRBD2 | TRBJ2-1 | TRBV7-3 | CASSSLAGGRNEQFF | TGTGCCAGCAGCTCCCTAGCGGGGGGGCGCAATGAGCAGTTCTTC
large | TRBD2 | TRBJ2-1 | TRBV12-3/TRBV12-4 | CASSLLAGGPHEQFF | TGTGCCAGCAGCCTTCTTGCGGGAGGGCCCCATGAGCAGTTCTTC
few | - | TRBJ2-2 | TRBV18 | CASSPRDDSTGELFF | TGTGCCAGCTCACCCAGGGATGATAGCACCGGGGAGCTGTTTTTT
medium-sized | TRBD1 | TRBJ2-7 | TRBV11-2 | CASTLPRDRSSYEQYF | TGTGCCAGCACCCTGCCGAGGGACAGGAGCTCCTACGAGCAGTACTTC
large | - | TRBJ2-1 | TRBV27 | CASSLPPGNEQFF | TGTGCCAGCAGCCTCCCCCCAGGGAATGAGCAGTTCTTC
medium-sized | - | TRBJ2-3 | TRBV20-1 | CSARDSLTGTSTDTQYF | TGCAGTGCCCGGGACAGCCTAACGGGGACTAGCACAGATACGCAGTATTTT
large | TRBD1 | TRBJ1-6 | TRBV4-1 | CASSQVAGTANSPLHF | TGCGCCAGCAGCCAAGTAGCCGGGACAGCCAATTCACCCCTCCACTTT
large | TRBD2 | TRBJ2-1 | TRBV27 | CASRSSGYNEQFF | TGTGCCAGCCGGTCTAGCGGTTACAATGAGCAGTTCTTC
medium-sized | TRBD1 | TRBJ2-7 | TRBV27 | CASSLFIQGEYEQYF | TGTGCCAGCAGTTTATTTATACAGGGGGAGTACGAGCAGTACTTC
medium-sized | TRBD1 | TRBJ2-7 | TRBV20-1 | CSARDFRTGESYEQYF | TGCAGTGCTAGAGATTTCAGGACAGGGGAATCCTACGAGCAGTACTTC
large | TRBD2 | TRBJ2-7 | TRBV7-2 | CASSWGASGYTEQYF | TGTGCCAGCAGCTGGGGAGCTAGCGGGTATACGGAGCAGTACTTC
few | TRBD2 | TRBJ2-7 | TRBV28 | CASSKTGTSGRARTCEQYF | TGTGCCAGCAGTAAGACCGGGACTAGCGGGAGGGCGCGAACCTGCGAGCAGTACTTC
large | TRBD2 | TRBJ2-3 | TRBV4-3 | CASSRTSGIGDTQYF | TGCGCCAGCAGCCGGACTAGCGGGATTGGAGATACGCAGTATTTT
medium-sized | - | TRBJ2-7 | TRBV11-2 | CASSLPLRAPTPTITTYEQYF | TGTGCCAGCAGCTTACCCCTTAGGGCTCCAACCCCAACCATTACTACCTACGAGCAGTACTTC
medium-sized | - | TRBJ1-4 | TRBV20-1 | CSASYGPSGEKLFF | TGCAGTGCTAGTTATGGACCCTCAGGTGAAAAACTGTTTTTT
large | - | TRBJ1-2 | TRBV7-3 | CASSVSGQNYGYTF | TGTGCCAGCAGCGTTTCGGGACAAAACTATGGCTACACCTTC
medium-sized | TRBD1 | TRBJ2-7 | TRBV20-1 | CSARRDSYYEQYF | TGCAGTGCCAGAAGGGACAGCTACTACGAGCAGTACTTC
medium-sized | - | TRBJ1-6 | TRBV27 | CASGPPWLTNLPLHF | TGTGCCAGCGGGCCTCCTTGGCTCACTAATTTACCCCTCCACTTT
medium-sized | TRBD2 | TRBJ2-2 | TRBV7-9 | CASSPRAGPGELFF | TGTGCCAGCAGCCCTCGAGCGGGACCCGGGGAGCTGTTTTTT
medium-sized | - | TRBJ2-1 | TRBV7-6 | CASSLGPSSYNEQFF | TGTGCCAGCAGCTTAGGACCCAGCTCCTACAATGAGCAGTTCTTC
large | TRBD2 | TRBJ2-7 | TRBV10-2 | CASRSTSGRSYEQYF | TGCGCCAGCAGATCGACTAGCGGGAGATCCTACGAGCAGTACTTC
large | - | TRBJ2-3 | TRBV9 | CASSVNTATDTQYF | TGTGCCAGCAGCGTAAATACAGCCACAGATACGCAGTATTTT
few | - | TRBJ1-1 | TRBV11-2 | CASSLPQTAAEAFF | TGTGCCAGCAGCCTCCCTCAAACGGCCGCTGAAGCTTTCTTT
few | TRBD1 | TRBJ1-2 | TRBV4-1 | CASSQELWTGRHTF | TGCGCCAGCAGCCAAGAGCTGTGGACAGGGCGCCACACCTTC
medium-sized | TRBD1 | TRBJ2-7 | TRBV18 | CASSPTGYYNEQYF | TGTGCCAGCTCACCGACAGGGTACTATAACGAGCAGTACTTC
large | TRBD2 | TRBJ2-3 | TRBV11-2 | CASSFSPSGRRSDTQYF | TGTGCCAGCAGCTTCTCCCCTAGCGGGAGGAGGTCAGATACGCAGTATTTT
medium-sized | - | TRBJ1-1 | TRBV18 | CASSPGGDTEAFF | TGTGCCAGCTCACCAGGAGGGGACACTGAAGCTTTCTTT
large | TRBD2 | TRBJ2-7 | TRBV28 | CASSLLAGAYEQYF | TGTGCCAGCAGTTTACTAGCGGGAGCCTACGAGCAGTACTTC
medium-sized | TRBD2 | TRBJ2-5 | TRBV27 | CASRGLAGGIQETQYF | TGTGCCAGCAGGGGACTAGCGGGGGGAATTCAAGAGACCCAGTACTTC
large | TRBD2 | TRBJ2-1 | TRBV3-1 | CASSQVELTGGRADEQFF | TGTGCCAGCAGCCAAGTCGAACTGACTGGCGGGAGGGCTGATGAGCAGTTCTTC
medium-sized | - | TRBJ2-3 | TRBV14 | CASSHWTTKDTQYF | TGTGCCAGCAGCCACTGGACAACCAAAGATACGCAGTATTTT
- | - | TRBJ2-5 | TRBV4-1 | CTSSPPFGDQETQYF | TGCACCAGCAGCCCCCCTTTCGGGGACCAAGAGACCCAGTACTTC
medium-sized | - | TRBJ2-3 | TRBV5-6 | CASSITGTGLEDTQYF | TGTGCCAGCAGCATTACCGGGACTGGTCTGGAGGATACGCAGTATTTT
few | TRBD2 | TRBJ2-3 | TRBV19 | CASSSSSLAESTDTQYF | TGTGCCAGTAGTTCTTCATCACTAGCGGAGAGCACAGATACGCAGTATTTT
large | TRBD1 | TRBJ2-7 | TRBV28 | CATTGASSYEQYF | TGTGCCACCACAGGGGCCAGCTCCTACGAGCAGTACTTC
medium-sized | TRBD1 | TRBJ1-2 | TRBV29-1 | CSVEGIPGQEDF | TGCAGCGTTGAAGGTATACCGGGACAGGAGGACTTC
large | - | TRBJ2-3 | TRBV20-1 | CSAPVEFTDTQYF | TGCAGTGCCCCGGTGGAGTTTACGGATACGCAGTATTTT
medium-sized | TRBD1 | TRBJ2-3 | TRBV24-1 | CATSDKRQGALTDTQYF | TGTGCCACCAGTGATAAAAGACAGGGGGCCCTCACAGATACGCAGTATTTT
medium-sized | TRBD1 | TRBJ1-2 | TRBV28 | CASSLFEGAFFYGYTF | TGTGCCAGCAGTTTGTTTGAGGGGGCTTTTTTCTATGGCTACACCTTC